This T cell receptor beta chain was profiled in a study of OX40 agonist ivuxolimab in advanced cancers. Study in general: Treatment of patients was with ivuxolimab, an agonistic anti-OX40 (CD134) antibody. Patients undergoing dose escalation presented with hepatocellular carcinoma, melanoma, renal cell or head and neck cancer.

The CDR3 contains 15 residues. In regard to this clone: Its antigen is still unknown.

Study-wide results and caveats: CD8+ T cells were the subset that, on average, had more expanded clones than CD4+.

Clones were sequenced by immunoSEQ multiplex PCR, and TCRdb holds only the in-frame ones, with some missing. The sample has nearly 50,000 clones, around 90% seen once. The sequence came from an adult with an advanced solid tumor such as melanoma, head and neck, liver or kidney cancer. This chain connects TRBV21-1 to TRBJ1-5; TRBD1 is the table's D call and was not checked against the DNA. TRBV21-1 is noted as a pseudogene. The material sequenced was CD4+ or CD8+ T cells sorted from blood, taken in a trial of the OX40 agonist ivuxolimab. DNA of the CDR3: TGTGCCAGCAGCAAATGCGGCAGGGGATCTCAGCCCCAGCATTTT. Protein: CASSKCGRGSQPQHF.